The 2 T cell receptor beta chains below come from one sample, sequenced in a study of metastatic and nonmetastatic thyroid tumors. Every patient was untreated before thyroid surgery. TCRdb re-processed the PCR reads through MiXCR. The repertoire holds around 15,000 clones, under 30% seen once, with less than 9% in the top ten. Sequenced sample: adjacent normal tissue. All receptors come from a female donor with papillary thyroid cancer or a benign thyroid nodule (not recorded which). Some clones in this sample may be carry-over from other donors' samples.

By sample fraction, this clone is medium-sized (0.01 to 0.1%). This rearrangement joins TRBV2 to TRBJ2-3; D not resolved. CDR3 size: 12 residues. V dropped 7 bases and J dropped 6 bases, with 11 bases sitting between them. In germline, CDR1 is SNHLY, CDR2 FYNNEI. Here the CDR3 DNA reads TGTGCCAGCACCCCGGCCCCTGATACGCAGTATTTT. As protein: CASTPAPDTQYF.

Turning to this clone: The junction departs from the called germline gene at one end, perhaps through a read error. V and J are TRBV7-7 and TRBJ2-3; D possibly corresponds to TRBD2 (7 bases). The CDR3 loop spans 13 amino acids. The germline V gene has CDR1 SSHAT and CDR2 FNYEAQ (reference sequence). CDR3 sequence (DNA): TGTGCCAGCATCCTGGGGGGGGCAGATATGCAGTATTTT. Protein product: CASILGGADMQYF.